The clone carrying this TCR beta chain came up a few times. What it binds is not known. PCR amplification relied on 60 Vbeta primers (plus 13 Jbeta primers). Profiled with immunoSEQ multiplex PCR; TCRdb holds only in-frame clones, not every one. The sample holds 150,000 to 200,000 clones, under 85% seen once. The sample originates from a study of cytomegalovirus exposure and HLA in healthy donors. CDR3 length equals 14 residues. Per germline, CDR1 MNHEY and CDR2 SVGAGI. Findings and caveats of the study: The listing of about 150 TCR beta chains classed them as cytomegalovirus-associated. Presence/absence comparisons presumed near-even sequencing depth among donors.

At the time of sampling, donors were nominally healthy, though unrecorded immune exposures were likely. The sample taken for sequencing was PBMCs. This receptor was obtained from a man aged 45-65 years in good health and CMV-seronegative. The chain is built from TRBV6-5 and TRBJ2-5, with 10 bases identical to TRBD1. The end of the DNA aligns better with TRBJ2-7, so the J call may be wrong. The chain's CDR3 is CASSRDRGSYEQYF. In DNA, the CDR3 is TGTGCCAGCAGTCGGGACAGGGGAAGCTACGAGCAGTACTTC.